A single sample is the source of the 15 T cell receptor beta chains below, sequenced in a study of technical replicates of blood from a few donors. Generated by immunoSEQ multiplex PCR, the TCRdb table keeps only in-frame clones and is missing some. The sample has tens of thousands of clones, approximately 87% seen once; the top ten hold around 5.5%. The sequenced sample was PBMCs. The receptors here all came from a human donor in good health. Some clones in this sample may be carry-over from other donors' samples.

The V gene is TRBV10-2, the J gene TRBJ1-1, with D uncertain. Looked up from germline, CDR1 is WSHSY and CDR2 is SAAADI. CDR3 length: 14 residues. Trimming stripped 1 base from V and 5 bases from J, with 11 bases between. CDR3 bases: TGCGCCAGCAGTGAGTATCTAGGCGAAACTGAAGCTTTCTTT. This gives the protein CASSEYLGETEAFF.

The V gene is TRBV18, the J gene TRBJ1-1; TRBD1 matches 10 bases. J lost 3 bases, V lost 1 base, and 2 bases had no gene match. CDR3 length: 15 amino acids. Germline V gene lookup returns CDR1 KGHSH and CDR2 LQKENI. In nucleotides, the CDR3 is TGTGCCAGCTCACCACAGACAGGGGGCCACACTGAAGCTTTCTTT. Protein: CASSPQTGGHTEAFF.

The chain uses TRBV6-1 and TRBJ1-4, with TRBD1 identical over 8 bases. The CDR3 consists of 15 residues. J lost 7 bases, V lost 7 bases, and 11 bases had no gene match. Per the germline V gene, CDR1 is MNHNS and CDR2 is SASEGT. The CDR3 DNA reads TGTGCCAGCACGAAAGGCGGGACAGGCTCTGAAAAACTGTTTTTT. Encoded protein: CASTKGGTGSEKLFF.

To note about this clone: The sample contains more than one DNA sequence encoding this CDR3. The V call is TRBV4-3, the J call TRBJ1-3; D not resolved. The CDR3 has 15 amino acids. The germline V and J ends were trimmed by 0 bases and 0 bases, with 6 bases remaining between them. Germline V gene data show CDR1 as LGHNA and CDR2 as YSLEER. CDR3 nucleotides: TGCGCCAGCAGCCAAGAGAGAGGCTCTGGAAACACCATATATTTT. Protein sequence: CASSQERGSGNTIYF.

The CDR3 is CASSFMNTEAFF. CDR3 bases: TGTGCCAGCAGCTTTATGAACACTGAAGCTTTCTTT. The chain employs TRBV11-3 and TRBJ1-1; D is ambiguous. The ends were cut back, 3 bases at V and 0 bases at J, with 2 bases in the middle. Germline V gene data show CDR1 as SGHNT and CDR2 as YENEEA. This CDR3 is built from 12 residues.

The rearrangement links TRBV18 to TRBJ1-2; TRBD1 agrees at 8 bases. Germline CDR1 reads KGHSH; CDR2 reads LQKENI. The CDR3 has 17 residues. V gave up 1 base and J gave up 4 bases; unmatched junction bases: 11. As DNA, the CDR3 is TGTGCCAGCTCACCACGCAGGGGGCAAGCTCTTGGCTATGGCTACACCTTC. It translates to CASSPRRGQALGYGYTF.

This chain connects TRBV7-9 to TRBJ1-6; tentatively, D is TRBD1 (5 bases). The CDR3 sequence is 14 residues long. The germline V gene has CDR1 SEHNR and CDR2 FQNEAQ (reference sequence). V was trimmed by 7 bases and J by 7 bases, leaving 14 bases between them. The CDR3 sequence is CASNRGEGNSPLHF. As DNA, the CDR3 is TGTGCCAGCAACCGGGGGGAGGGAAATTCACCCCTCCACTTT.

This chain connects TRBV25-1 to TRBJ2-3; 7 bases map to TRBD2. Trimming took 3 bases from V and 4 from J; bases not matched to a gene: 7. This CDR3 spans 15 amino acids. Germline V lookup: CDR1 MGHDK, CDR2 SYGVNS. CDR3 in DNA: TGTGCCAGCAGTGACTGGCGGGAGCCAGCAGATACGCAGTATTTT. This sequence encodes CASSDWREPADTQYF.

The chain links TRBV2 to TRBJ1-1; no clear D. The V end lost 6 bases, the J end lost 5 bases, and 10 bases lay between the germline ends. The CDR3 length is 12 residues. CDR1 and CDR2 (germline): SNHLY, FYNNEI. The chain's CDR3 is CASSHFRTEAFF. The CDR3 DNA is TGTGCCAGCAGCCACTTCAGGACTGAAGCTTTCTTT.

The chain carries TRBV21-1 and TRBJ2-2; TRBD2, the table's D call, was not compared with the DNA. TRBV21-1 is a known pseudogene. This CDR3 has 15 residues. CDR3 nucleotide sequence: TGTGCCAGCAGCAGGGAGACTAGCGTGACCGGGGAGCTGTTTTTT. Translated, it gives CASSRETSVTGELFF.

V usage is TRBV2 and J usage is TRBJ2-7; D uncertain. The V end lost 3 bases, the J end lost 5 bases, and 8 bases lay between the germline ends. The CDR3 contains 12 residues. Germline CDR1 reads SNHLY; CDR2 reads FYNNEI. The CDR3 DNA reads as TGTGCCAGCAGTGACCAGCGCCACGAGCAGTACTTC. Translating gives CASSDQRHEQYF.

The V call is TRBV5-4, the J call TRBJ2-5; weak D call: TRBD2 (6 bases). With 4 bases removed from V and 5 bases from J, the gap between germline ends came to 12 bases. The germline CDR1 and CDR2 sequences are SGHNT and YYREEE (reference sequence). This CDR3 has 13 amino acids. CDR3 protein: CASSRGTQETQYF. The CDR3 nucleotides read TGTGCCAGCAGCCGCGGGACTCAGGAGACCCAGTACTTC.

V gene TRBV11-2 combines with J gene TRBJ2-7; D is unclear. Trimming removed 2 bases at V and 4 bases at J, with 6 bases between. The CDR3 is 12 residues long. Germline V CDR1 and CDR2: SGHAT, FQNNGV. The CDR3 DNA sequence: TGTGCCAGCAGCTTATCCAGGTACGAGCAGTACTTC. Protein: CASSLSRYEQYF.

The chain uses TRBV7-6 and TRBJ2-1; D unclear. The germline V and J ends were trimmed by 6 bases and 5 bases, with 5 bases remaining between them. This CDR3 comprises 11 residues. Germline V gives CDR1 SGHVS, CDR2 FNYEAQ. CDR3 residues: CASRRDNEQFF. DNA of the CDR3: TGTGCCAGCAGACGAGACAATGAGCAGTTCTTC.

This clone was seen more than once but under ten times. V usage is TRBV2 and J usage is TRBJ2-1, with TRBD2 as a possible D gene (5 bases). V was shortened by 5 bases and J by 10 bases, with 9 bases between the two germline ends. There are 11 residues in the CDR3. Germline-derived CDR1 and CDR2 are SNHLY and FYNNEI. CDR3 loop: CASSWWEEQFF. CDR3 nucleotides: TGTGCCAGCAGTTGGTGGGAGGAGCAGTTCTTC.